This T cell receptor beta chain originates from a study of blood T cell repertoires in COVID-19. About the study: Samples representing acute and convalescent COVID-19 were sourced from the United States, Italy and Spain.

Germline V gives CDR1 MNHEY, CDR2 SVGEGT. Trimming removed 4 bases from V and 1 base from J, with 16 bases in between. The CDR3 extends over 16 amino acids. How the authors handled the data: The assay estimated nucleated cells by amplifying reference gene primers. Generated by immunoSEQ multiplex PCR, the TCRdb table keeps only in-frame clones and is missing some. V and J calls and clone size come straight from that table; D and trimming were deduced from the DNA. The sample contains approximately 200,000 clones, 80% to 90% of which appear only once. This chain connects TRBV6-2 or TRBV6-3 to TRBJ1-1; tentative D call: TRBD1 (6 bases). Sequencing used peripheral blood. The sequence was collected from a woman aged 45 to 65 with acute or convalescent COVID-19. CDR3 residues: CASSSSPGRGNTEAFF. The CDR3 DNA reads TGTGCCAGCAGTTCCTCCCCCGGCAGGGGGAACACTGAAGCTTTCTTT.